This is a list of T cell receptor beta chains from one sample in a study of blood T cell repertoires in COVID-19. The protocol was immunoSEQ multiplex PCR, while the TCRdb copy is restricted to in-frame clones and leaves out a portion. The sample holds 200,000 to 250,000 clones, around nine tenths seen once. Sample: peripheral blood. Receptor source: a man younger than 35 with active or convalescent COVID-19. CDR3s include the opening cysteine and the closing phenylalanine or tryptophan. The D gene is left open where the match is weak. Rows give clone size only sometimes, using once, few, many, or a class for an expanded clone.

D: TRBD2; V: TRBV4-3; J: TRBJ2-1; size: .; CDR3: CASSQDVAGEYNEQFF; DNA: TGCGCCAGCAGCCAAGACGTAGCGGGGGAGTACAATGAGCAGTTCTTC
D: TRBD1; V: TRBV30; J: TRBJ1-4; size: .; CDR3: CAWSTQGADEKLFF; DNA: TGTGCCTGGAGTACACAGGGGGCGGATGAAAAACTGTTTTTT
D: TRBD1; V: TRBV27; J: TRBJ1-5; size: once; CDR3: CASSSGQGVQPQHF; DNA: TGTGCCAGCAGTTCAGGACAGGGGGTTCAGCCCCAGCATTTT
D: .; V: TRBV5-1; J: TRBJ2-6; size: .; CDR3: CASSLEGWDSGANVLTF; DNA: TGCGCCAGCAGCTTGGAGGGGTGGGACTCTGGGGCCAACGTCCTGACTTTC
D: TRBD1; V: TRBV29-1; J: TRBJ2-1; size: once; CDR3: CSVAQGINEQFF; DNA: TGCAGCGTTGCACAGGGGATCAATGAGCAGTTCTTC
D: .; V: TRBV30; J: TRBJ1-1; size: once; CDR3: CAWCRGVGYTEAFF; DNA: TGTGCCTGGTGCCGCGGGGTCGGCTACACTGAAGCTTTCTTT
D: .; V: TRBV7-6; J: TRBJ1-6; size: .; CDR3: CASSLYRAGSSYNSPLHF; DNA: TGTGCCAGCAGCTTATATCGCGCGGGGAGCTCCTATAATTCACCCCTCCACTTT
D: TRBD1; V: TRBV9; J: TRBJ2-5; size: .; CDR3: CASSPRDRGETQYF; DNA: TGTGCCAGCAGCCCCCGGGACAGGGGGGAGACCCAGTACTTC
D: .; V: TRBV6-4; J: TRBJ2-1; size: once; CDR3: CASSLALVPYNEQFF; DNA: TGTGCCAGCAGTCTCGCCTTAGTGCCATACAATGAGCAGTTCTTC
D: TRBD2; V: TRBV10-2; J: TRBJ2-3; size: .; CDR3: CASSTLTLAGGPGTDTQYF; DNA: TGCGCCAGCAGTACCCTCACGCTAGCGGGAGGGCCAGGAACAGATACGCAGTATTTT
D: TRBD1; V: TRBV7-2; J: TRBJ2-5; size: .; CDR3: CASSSSRDRQETQYF; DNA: TGTGCCAGCAGCTCTTCCCGGGACAGGCAAGAGACCCAGTACTTC
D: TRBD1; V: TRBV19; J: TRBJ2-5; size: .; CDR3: CASRPRDREETQYF; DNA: TGTGCCAGTAGACCCCGGGACAGAGAAGAGACCCAGTACTTC
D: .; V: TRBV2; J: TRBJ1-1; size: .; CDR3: CASSVQRWKAEAFF; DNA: TGTGCCAGCAGTGTGCAGCGTTGGAAGGCTGAAGCTTTCTTT
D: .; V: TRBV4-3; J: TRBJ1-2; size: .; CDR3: CASSQDLTGQGYTF; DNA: TGCGCCAGCAGCCAAGATTTAACAGGGCAAGGCTACACCTTC
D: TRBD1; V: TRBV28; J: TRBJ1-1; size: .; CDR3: CASQGGGRDTEAFF; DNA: TGTGCCAGCCAAGGGGGCGGTCGGGACACTGAAGCTTTCTTT
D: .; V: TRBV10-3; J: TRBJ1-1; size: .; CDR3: CAISAVGAGAEAFF; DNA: TGTGCCATCAGTGCAGTAGGGGCTGGGGCTGAAGCTTTCTTT
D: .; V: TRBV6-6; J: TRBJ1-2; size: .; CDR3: CASSYTGPNYGYTF; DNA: TGTGCCAGCAGTTACACAGGGCCCAACTATGGCTACACCTTC
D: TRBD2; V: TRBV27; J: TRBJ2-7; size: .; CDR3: CASSESFGGLRTSGYEQYF; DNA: TGTGCCAGCAGTGAATCTTTCGGGGGGCTAAGGACTAGCGGCTACGAGCAGTACTTC
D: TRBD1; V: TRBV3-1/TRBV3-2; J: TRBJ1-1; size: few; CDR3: CASTRAGGNTEAFF; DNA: TGTGCCAGCACTCGGGCAGGGGGGAACACTGAAGCTTTCTTT
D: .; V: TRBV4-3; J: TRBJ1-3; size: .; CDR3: CASSQVEAGAGNTIYF; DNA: TGCGCCAGCAGCCAAGTAGAGGCAGGGGCTGGAAACACCATATATTTT
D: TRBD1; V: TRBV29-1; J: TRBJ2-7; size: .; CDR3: CSVGGTVTYEQYF; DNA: TGCAGCGTTGGGGGGACAGTGACCTACGAGCAGTACTTC
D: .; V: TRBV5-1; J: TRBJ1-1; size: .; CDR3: CASSLGAGATTEAFF; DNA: TGCGCCAGCAGCTTGGGGGCGGGGGCTACCACTGAAGCTTTCTTT
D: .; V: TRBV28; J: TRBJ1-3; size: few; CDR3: CASRQGQFAIYF; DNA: TGTGCCAGCAGGCAAGGACAGTTCGCCATATATTTT
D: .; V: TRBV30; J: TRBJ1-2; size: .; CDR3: CAWEPGDRWGYTF; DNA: TGTGCCTGGGAACCAGGGGATCGATGGGGCTACACCTTC
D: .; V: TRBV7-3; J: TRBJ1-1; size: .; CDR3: CASSLMRNTEAFF; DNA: TGTGCCAGCAGCTTAATGAGAAACACTGAAGCTTTCTTT
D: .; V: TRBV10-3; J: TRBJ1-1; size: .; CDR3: CAISVEVDAEAFF; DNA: TGTGCCATCAGTGTGGAGGTTGACGCTGAAGCTTTCTTT